The clone carrying this T cell receptor (beta chain) was seen repeatedly, ten times or more. The antigen is undetermined. MiXCR was run by TCRdb on the 5' RACE reads, yielding one entry per CDR3 protein. The sample has 49,000 or so distinct CDR3 sequences, around 7.2% seen once. This sample stems from a study of T-cell memory formation after mild COVID-19. Study-level points and caveats: CD4+ contracting clones were mainly CM and EM; CD8+ ones, EMRA. Clones shrinking between day 15 and 85 showed a balanced CD4/CD8 split, and those that grew later tilted toward CD4+. The finding that pre-infection memory included some responding clones suggested that cross-reactive memory joined.

This CDR3 spans 14 amino acids. Deletions cut 2 bases from V and 7 bases from J, with 13 bases between. Per germline, CDR1 SGHRS and CDR2 YFSETQ. This TCR was sampled from a man younger than 35 who had mild COVID-19 (a few samples of this study predate the infection). Cell type and time point are not known. V usage is TRBV5-1 and J usage is TRBJ1-5; D gene ambiguous. Sequencing used PBMCs or a T cell subset sorted from them (not recorded which). The CDR3 loop reads CASSFEGLGQPQHF. The CDR3 DNA sequence: TGCGCCAGCAGCTTTGAGGGCTTAGGCCAGCCCCAGCATTTT.